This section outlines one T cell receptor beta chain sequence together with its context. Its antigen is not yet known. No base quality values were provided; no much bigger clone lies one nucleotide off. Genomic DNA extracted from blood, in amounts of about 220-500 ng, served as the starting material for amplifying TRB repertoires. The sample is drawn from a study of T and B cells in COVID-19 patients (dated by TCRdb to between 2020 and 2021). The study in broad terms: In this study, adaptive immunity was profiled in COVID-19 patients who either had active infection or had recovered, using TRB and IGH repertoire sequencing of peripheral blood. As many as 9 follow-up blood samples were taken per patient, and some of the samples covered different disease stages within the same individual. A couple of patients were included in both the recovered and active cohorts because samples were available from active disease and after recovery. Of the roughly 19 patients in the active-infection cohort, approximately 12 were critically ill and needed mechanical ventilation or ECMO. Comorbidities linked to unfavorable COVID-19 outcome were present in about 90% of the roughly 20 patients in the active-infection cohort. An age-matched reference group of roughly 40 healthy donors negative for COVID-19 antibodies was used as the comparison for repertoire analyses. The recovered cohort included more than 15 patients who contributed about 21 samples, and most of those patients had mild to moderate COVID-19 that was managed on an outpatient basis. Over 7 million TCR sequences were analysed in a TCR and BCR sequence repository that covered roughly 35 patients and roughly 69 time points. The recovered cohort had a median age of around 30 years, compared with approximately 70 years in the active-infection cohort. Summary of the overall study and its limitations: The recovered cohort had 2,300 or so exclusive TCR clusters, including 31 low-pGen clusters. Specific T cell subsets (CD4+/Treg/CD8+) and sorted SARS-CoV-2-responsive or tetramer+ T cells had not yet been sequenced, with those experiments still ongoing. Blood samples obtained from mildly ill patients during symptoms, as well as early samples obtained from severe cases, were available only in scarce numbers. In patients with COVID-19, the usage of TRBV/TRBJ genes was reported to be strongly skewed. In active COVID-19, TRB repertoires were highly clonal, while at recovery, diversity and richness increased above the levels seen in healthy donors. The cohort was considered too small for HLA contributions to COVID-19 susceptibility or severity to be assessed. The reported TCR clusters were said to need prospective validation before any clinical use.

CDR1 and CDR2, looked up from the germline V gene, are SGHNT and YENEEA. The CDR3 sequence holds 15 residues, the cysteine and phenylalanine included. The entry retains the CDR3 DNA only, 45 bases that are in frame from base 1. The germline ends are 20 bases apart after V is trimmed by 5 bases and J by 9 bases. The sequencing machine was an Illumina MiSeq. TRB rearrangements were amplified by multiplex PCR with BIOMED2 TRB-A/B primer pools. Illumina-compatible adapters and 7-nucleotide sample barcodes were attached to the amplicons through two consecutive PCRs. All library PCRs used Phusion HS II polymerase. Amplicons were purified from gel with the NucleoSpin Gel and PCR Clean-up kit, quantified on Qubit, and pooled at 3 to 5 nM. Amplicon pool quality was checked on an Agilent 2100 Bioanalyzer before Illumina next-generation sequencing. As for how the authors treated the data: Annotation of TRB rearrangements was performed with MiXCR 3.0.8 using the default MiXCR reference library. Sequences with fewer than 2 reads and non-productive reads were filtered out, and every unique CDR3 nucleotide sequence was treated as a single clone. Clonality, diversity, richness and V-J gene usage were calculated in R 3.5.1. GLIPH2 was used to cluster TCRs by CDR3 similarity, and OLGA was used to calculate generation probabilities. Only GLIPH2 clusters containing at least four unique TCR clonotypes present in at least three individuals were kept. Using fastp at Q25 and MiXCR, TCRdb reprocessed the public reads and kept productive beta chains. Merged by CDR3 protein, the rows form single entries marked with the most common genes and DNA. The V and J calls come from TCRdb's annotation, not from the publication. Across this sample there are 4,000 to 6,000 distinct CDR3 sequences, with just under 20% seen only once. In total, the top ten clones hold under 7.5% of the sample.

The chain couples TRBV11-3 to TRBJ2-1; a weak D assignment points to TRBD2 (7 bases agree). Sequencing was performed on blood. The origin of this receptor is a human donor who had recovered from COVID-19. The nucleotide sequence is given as TGTGCCAGCAGCCCCTTGAGGGGGGGGCGGGGTGAGCAGTTCTTC. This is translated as CASSPLRGGRGEQFF.